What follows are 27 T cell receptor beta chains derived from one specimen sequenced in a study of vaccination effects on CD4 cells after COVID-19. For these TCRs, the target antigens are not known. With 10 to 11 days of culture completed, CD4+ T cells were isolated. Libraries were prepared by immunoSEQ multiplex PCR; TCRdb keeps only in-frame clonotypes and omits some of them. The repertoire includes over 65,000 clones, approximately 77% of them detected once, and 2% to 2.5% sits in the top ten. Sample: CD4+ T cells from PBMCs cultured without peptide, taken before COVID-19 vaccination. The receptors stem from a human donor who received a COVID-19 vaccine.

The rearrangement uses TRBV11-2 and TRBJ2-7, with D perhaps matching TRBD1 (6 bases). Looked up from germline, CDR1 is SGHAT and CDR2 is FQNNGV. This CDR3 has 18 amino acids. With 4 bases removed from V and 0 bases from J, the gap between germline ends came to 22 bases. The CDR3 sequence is CASSSIGQSVLSSYEQYV. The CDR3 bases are TGTGCCAGCAGCTCAATCGGACAGTCGGTCCTGAGCTCCTACGAGCAGTACGTC.

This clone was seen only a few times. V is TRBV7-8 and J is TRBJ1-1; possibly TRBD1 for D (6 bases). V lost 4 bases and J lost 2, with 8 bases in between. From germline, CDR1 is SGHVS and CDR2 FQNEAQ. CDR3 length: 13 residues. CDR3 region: CASSSDRNTEAFF. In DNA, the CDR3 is TGTGCCAGCAGCTCGGACAGAAACACTGAAGCTTTCTTT. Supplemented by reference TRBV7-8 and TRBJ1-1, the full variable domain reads GAGVSQSPRYKVAKRGQDVALRCDPISGHVSLFWYQQALGQGPEFLTYFQNEAQLDKSGLPSDRFFAERPEGSVSTLKIQRTQQEDSAVYLCASSSDRNTEAFFGQGTRLTVV.

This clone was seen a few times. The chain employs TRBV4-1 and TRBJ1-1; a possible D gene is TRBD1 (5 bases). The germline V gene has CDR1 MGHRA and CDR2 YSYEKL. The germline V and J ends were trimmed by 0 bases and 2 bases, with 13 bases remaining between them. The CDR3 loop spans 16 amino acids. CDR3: CASSQDYGGLNTEAFF. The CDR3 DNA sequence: TGCGCCAGCAGCCAAGATTATGGGGGATTAAACACTGAAGCTTTCTTT.

The CDR3 loop is CASTRAGTGINYGYTF. In DNA, the CDR3 is TGTGCCAGCACGAGGGCGGGGACAGGGATCAACTATGGCTACACCTTC. The genes are TRBV2 and TRBJ1-2; 9 bases agree with TRBD1. Trimming cost V 7 bases and J 2 bases; bases outside gene matches: 11. This CDR3 is built from 16 residues. Germline V gene lookup returns CDR1 SNHLY and CDR2 FYNNEI.

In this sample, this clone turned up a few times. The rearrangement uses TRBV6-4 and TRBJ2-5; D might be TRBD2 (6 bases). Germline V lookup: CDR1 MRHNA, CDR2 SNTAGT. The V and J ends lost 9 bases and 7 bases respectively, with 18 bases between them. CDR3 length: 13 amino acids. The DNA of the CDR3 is TGTGCCAGTCCCGCCGGGACTCACGGGACCCAGTACTTC. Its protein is CASPAGTHGTQYF.

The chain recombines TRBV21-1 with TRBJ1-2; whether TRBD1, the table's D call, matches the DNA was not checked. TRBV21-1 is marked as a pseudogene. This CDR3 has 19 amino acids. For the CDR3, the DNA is TGTGCCAGCAGCAAAGGTCCACAAAAAGGACAAGTTTTTTCCTATGGCTACACCTTC. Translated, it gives CASSKGPQKGQVFSYGYTF.

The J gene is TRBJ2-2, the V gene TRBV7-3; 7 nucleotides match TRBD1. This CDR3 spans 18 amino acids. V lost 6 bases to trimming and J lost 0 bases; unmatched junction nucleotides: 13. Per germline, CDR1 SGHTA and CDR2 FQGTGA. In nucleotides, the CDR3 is TGTGCCAGCAGACGCGGCGCCACCGGGACAGCGAACACCGGGGAGCTGTTTTTT. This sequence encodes CASRRGATGTANTGELFF. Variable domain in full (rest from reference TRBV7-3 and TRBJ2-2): GAGVSQTPSNKVTEKGKYVELRCDPISGHTALYWYRQSLGQGPEFLIYFQGTGAADDSGLPNDRFFAVRPEGSVSTLKIQRTERGDSAVYLCASRRGATGTANTGELFFGEGSRLTVL.

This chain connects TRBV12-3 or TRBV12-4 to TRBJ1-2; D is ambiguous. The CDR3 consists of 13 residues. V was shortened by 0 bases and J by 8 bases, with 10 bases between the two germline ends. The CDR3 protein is CASSLAQSQGYTF. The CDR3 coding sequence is TGTGCCAGCAGTTTAGCACAGTCCCAGGGCTACACCTTC.

The CDR3 DNA follows: TGTGCCAGCAGCCAAGGACCACTAGCGGGGGCCTACAATGAGCAGTTCTTC. Translated, it gives CASSQGPLAGAYNEQFF. This rearrangement joins TRBV3-1 (or the pseudogene TRBV3-2) to TRBJ2-1; 11 bases align to TRBD2. V dropped 1 base and J dropped 2; count of bases not matched to a gene: 4. CDR3 size: 17 residues. From germline, CDR1 is LGHDT and CDR2 YNNKEL (reference sequence).

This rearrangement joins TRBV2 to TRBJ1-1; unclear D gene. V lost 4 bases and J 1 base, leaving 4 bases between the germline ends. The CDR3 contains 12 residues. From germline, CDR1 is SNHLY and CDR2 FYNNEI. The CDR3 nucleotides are TGTGCCAGCAGTGTAACGAACACTGAAGCTTTCTTT. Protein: CASSVTNTEAFF.

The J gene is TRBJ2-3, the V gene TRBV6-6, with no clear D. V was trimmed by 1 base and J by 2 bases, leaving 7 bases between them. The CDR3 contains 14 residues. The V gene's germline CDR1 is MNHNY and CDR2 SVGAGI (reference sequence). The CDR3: CASSYFASTDTQYF. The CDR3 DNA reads TGTGCCAGCAGTTACTTCGCTTCCACAGATACGCAGTATTTT.

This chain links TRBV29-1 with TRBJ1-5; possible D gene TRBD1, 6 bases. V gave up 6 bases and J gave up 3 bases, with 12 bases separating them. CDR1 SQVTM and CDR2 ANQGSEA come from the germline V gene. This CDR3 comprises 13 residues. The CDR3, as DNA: TGCAGCGTCGGTACAGGGACCAATCAGCCCCAGCATTTT. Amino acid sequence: CSVGTGTNQPQHF.

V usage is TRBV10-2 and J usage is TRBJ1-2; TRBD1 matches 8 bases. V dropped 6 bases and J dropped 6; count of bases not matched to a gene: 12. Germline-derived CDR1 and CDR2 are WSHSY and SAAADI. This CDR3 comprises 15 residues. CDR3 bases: TGCGCCAGCAGAGAAGGACAGGGCCGACCGAATGGCTACACCTTC. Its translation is CASREGQGRPNGYTF.

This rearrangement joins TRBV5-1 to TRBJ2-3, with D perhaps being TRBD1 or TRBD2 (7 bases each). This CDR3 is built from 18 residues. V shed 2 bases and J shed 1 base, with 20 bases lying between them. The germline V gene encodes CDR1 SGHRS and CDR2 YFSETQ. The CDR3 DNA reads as TGCGCCAGCAGCTTAGGCGGTTCCAGGGGGGGACGCACAGATACGCAGTATTTT. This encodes CASSLGGSRGGRTDTQYF.

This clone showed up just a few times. The CDR3 coding sequence is TGTGCCAGCAGCGTTCCGGGGCTGTCTCAGCCCCAGCATTTT. Its protein is CASSVPGLSQPQHF. The V and J genes are TRBV7-2 and TRBJ1-5; perhaps TRBD1 as D (5 bases). Germline V lookup: CDR1 SGHTA, CDR2 FQGNSA. The CDR3 has 14 amino acids. The V gene lost 5 bases and the J gene lost 6 bases, with 14 bases spanning the gap.

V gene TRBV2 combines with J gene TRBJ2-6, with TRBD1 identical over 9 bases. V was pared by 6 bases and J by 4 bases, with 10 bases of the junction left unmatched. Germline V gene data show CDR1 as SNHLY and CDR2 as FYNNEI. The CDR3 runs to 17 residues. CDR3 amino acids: CASSGPGTGSGANVLTF. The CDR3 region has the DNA TGTGCCAGCAGCGGTCCCGGGACAGGGTCCGGGGCCAACGTCCTGACTTTC.

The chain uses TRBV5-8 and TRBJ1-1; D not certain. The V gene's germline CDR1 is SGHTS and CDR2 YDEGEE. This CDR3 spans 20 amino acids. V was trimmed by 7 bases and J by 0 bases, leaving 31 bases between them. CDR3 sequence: CASPYLFPSSLKSMNTEAFF. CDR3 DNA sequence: TGTGCCAGCCCCTACTTATTTCCCTCTTCCTTAAAGTCAATGAACACTGAAGCTTTCTTT.

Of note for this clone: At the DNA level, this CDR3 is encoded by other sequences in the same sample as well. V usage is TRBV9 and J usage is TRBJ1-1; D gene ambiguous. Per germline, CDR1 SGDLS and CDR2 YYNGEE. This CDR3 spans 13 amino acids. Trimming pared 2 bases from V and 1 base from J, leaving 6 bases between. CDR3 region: CASSVAGNTEAFF. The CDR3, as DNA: TGTGCCAGCAGCGTTGCCGGGAACACTGAAGCTTTCTTT.

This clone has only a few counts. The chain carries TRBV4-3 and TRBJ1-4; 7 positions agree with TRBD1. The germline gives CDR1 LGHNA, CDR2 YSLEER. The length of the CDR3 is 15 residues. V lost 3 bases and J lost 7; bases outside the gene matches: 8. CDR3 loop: CASSHGDRDGEKLFF. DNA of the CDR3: TGCGCCAGCAGCCACGGCGACAGGGATGGTGAAAAACTGTTTTTT.

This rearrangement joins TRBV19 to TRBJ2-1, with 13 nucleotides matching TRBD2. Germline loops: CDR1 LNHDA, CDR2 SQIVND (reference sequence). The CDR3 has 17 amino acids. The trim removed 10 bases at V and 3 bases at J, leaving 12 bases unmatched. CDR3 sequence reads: CATSGLAGAKLYNEQFF. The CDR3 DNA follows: TGTGCCACCTCCGGACTAGCGGGGGCCAAACTCTACAATGAGCAGTTCTTC.

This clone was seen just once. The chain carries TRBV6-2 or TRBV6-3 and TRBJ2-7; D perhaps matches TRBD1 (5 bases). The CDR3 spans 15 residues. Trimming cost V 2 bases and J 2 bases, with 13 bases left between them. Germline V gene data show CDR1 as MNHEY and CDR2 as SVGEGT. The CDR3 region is CASSYEQGRPYEQYV. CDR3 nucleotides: TGTGCCAGCAGTTACGAGCAGGGTCGCCCCTACGAGCAGTACGTC.

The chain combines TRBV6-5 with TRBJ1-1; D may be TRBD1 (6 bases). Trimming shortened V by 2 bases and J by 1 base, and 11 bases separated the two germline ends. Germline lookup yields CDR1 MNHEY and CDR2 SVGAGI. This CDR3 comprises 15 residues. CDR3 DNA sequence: TGTGCCAGCAGTTACCCGGGACAACAGAACACTGAAGCTTTCTTT. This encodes CASSYPGQQNTEAFF.

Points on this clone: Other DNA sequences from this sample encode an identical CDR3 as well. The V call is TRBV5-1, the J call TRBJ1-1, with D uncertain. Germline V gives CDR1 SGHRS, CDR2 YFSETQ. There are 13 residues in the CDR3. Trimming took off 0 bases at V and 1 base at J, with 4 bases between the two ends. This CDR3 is CASSLEQNTEAFF. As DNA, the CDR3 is TGCGCCAGCAGCTTGGAACAGAACACTGAAGCTTTCTTT.

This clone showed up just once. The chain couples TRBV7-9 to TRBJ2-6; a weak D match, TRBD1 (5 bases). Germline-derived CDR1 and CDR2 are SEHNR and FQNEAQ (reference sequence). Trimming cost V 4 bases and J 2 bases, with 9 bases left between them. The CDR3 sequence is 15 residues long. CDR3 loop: CASSSRQPGANVLTF. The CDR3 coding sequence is TGTGCCAGCAGCTCCAGACAGCCTGGGGCCAACGTCCTGACTTTC.

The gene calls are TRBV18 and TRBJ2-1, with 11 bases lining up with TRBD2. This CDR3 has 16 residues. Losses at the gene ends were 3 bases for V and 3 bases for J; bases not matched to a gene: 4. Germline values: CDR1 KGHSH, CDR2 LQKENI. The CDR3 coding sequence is TGTGCCAGCTCACCGCAAACTAGCGGGGGCTACAATGAGCAGTTCTTC. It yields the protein CASSPQTSGGYNEQFF.

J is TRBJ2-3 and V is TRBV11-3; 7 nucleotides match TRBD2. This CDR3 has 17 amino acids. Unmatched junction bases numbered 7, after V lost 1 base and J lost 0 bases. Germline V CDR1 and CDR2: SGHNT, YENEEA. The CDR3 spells CASSLVVQRGSTDTQYF. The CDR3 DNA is TGTGCCAGCAGCTTAGTAGTCCAGCGGGGTAGCACAGATACGCAGTATTTT.

CDR3 protein: CASSEPATSRTYNEQFF. The DNA of the CDR3 is TGCGCCAGCAGTGAACCCGCGACCTCACGGACCTACAATGAGCAGTTCTTC. The rearrangement joins TRBV10-1 to TRBJ2-1; no reliable D call. The V gene's germline CDR1 is WNHNN and CDR2 SYGVQD (reference sequence). The CDR3 sequence is 17 residues long. The germline V and J ends were trimmed by 3 bases and 2 bases, with 17 bases remaining between them.